This record covers a single TCR beta chain. Its cognate antigen is unknown. The isolated RNA, all of it, was reverse transcribed, so expressed TCRB transcripts were what got sequenced. Reads averaged around 1 million for stem cell-like memory T cell samples. Generated by immunoSEQ multiplex PCR, the TCRdb table keeps only in-frame clones and is missing some. The repertoire holds tens of thousands of clones, roughly 70% seen once, with 0.9% to 1.4% in the top ten. This specimen belongs to a study of beta chain features in type 1 diabetes. Germline lookup yields CDR1 MNHEY and CDR2 SVGAGI. The CDR3 runs 13 residues. Trimming removed 8 bases from V and 2 bases from J, with 13 bases in between. One heparinised blood draw, averaging roughly 110 mL, came from each donor. Regarding the study as a whole: VDJ junctions from type 1 diabetes patients carried fewer insertions and larger deletions. In every one of the four CD4+ subsets, TCRB CDR3s were moderately but significantly shorter in Type 1 diabetes patients.

The specimen sequenced was stem cell memory CD4+ T cells from blood. The chain links TRBV6-5 to TRBJ2-7; D is perhaps TRBD2 (6 bases). The receptor was isolated from a woman in her forties with type 1 diabetes. The DNA for the CDR3 is TGTGCCAGCTCAAACGGGAGCCCCTACGAGCAGTACTTC. Its protein product is CASSNGSPYEQYF.